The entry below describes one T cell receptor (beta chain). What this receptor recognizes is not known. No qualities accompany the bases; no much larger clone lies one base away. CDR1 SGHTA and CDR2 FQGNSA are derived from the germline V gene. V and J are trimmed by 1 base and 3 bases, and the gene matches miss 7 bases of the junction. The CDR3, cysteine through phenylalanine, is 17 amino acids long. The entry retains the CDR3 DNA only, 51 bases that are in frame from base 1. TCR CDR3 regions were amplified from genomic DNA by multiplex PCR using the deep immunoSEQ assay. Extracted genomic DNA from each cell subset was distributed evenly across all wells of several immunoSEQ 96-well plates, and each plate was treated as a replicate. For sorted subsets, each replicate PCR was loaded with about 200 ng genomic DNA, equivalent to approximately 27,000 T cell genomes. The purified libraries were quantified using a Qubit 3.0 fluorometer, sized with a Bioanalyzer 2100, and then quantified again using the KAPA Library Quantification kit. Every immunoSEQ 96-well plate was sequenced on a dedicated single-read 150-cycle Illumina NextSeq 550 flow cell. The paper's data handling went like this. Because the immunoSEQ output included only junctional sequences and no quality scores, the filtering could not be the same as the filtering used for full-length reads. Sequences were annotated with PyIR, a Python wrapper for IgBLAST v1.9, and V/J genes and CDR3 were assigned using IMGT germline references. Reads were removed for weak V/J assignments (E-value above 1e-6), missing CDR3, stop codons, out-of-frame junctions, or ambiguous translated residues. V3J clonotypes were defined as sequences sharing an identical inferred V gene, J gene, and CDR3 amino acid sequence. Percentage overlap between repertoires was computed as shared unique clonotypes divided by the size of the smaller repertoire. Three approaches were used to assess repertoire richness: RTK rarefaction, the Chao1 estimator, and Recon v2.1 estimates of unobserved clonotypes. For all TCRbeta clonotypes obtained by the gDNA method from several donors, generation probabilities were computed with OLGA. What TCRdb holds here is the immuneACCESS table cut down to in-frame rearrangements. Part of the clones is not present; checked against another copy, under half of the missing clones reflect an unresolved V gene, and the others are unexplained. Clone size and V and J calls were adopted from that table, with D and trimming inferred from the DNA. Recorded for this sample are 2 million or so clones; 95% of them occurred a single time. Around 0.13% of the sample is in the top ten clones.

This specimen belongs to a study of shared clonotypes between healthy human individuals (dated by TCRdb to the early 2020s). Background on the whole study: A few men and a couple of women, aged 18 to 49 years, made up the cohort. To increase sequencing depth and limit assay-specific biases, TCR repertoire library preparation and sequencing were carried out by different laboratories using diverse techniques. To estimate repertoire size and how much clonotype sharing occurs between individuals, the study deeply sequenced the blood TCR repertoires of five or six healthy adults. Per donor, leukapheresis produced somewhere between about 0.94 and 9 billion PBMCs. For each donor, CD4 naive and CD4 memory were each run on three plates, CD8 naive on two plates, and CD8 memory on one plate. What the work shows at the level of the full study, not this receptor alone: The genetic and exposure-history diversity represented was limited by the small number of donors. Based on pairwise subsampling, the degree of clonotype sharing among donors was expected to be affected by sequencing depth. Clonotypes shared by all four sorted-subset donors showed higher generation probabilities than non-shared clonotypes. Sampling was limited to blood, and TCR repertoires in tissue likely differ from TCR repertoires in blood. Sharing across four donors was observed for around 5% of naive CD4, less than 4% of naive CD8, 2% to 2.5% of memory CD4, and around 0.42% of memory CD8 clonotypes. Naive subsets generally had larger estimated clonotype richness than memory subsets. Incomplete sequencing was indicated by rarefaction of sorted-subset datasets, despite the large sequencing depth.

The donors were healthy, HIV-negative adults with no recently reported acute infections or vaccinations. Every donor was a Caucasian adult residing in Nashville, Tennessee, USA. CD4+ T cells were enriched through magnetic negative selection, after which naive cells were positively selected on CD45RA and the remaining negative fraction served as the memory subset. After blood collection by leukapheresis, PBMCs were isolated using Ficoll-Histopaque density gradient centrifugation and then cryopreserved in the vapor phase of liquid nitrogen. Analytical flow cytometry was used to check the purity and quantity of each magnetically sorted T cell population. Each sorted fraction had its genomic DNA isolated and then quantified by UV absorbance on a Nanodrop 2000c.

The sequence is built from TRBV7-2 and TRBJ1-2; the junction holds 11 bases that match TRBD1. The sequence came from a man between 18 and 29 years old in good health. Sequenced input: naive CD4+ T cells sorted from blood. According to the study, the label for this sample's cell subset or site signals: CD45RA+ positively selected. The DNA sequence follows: TGTGCCAGCAGCTTAGGCGCCGGGACAGGGGGTGACTATGGCTACACCTTC. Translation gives CASSLGAGTGGDYGYTF.